This is a list of T cell receptor beta chains from one sample in a study of T cell responses to AZD1222 COVID-19 vaccine. The table came from immunoSEQ multiplex PCR; TCRdb's copy has only in-frame clones and leaves some out. The sample has around 160,000 clones, roughly 92% seen once; the top ten hold approximately 0.64%. The specimen comprised peripheral blood, sampled on day 0 of AZD1222 vaccination. The receptors here all came from an adult in good health. Both conserved end residues are part of each CDR3. D genes are given only for firm matches. Expanded clones get a size class; other rows say once, few or many, or leave the size out.

TRBV7-9	.	TRBJ2-2	.	CATGQGLENTGELFF	TGTGCCACCGGACAGGGACTAGAAAACACCGGGGAGCTGTTTTTT
TRBV5-5	.	TRBJ1-5	.	CASSLGGGQPQHF	TGTGCCAGCAGCTTGGGGGGCGGTCAGCCCCAGCATTTT
TRBV20-1	.	TRBJ1-1	.	CTPGEGTEAFF	TGCACCCCCGGGGAGGGCACTGAAGCTTTCTTT
TRBV6-1	TRBD1	TRBJ1-1	.	CASRQGTTEAFF	TGTGCCAGCAGACAGGGGACGACTGAAGCTTTCTTT
TRBV2	.	TRBJ1-2	few	CASSESQGAGGYTF	TGTGCCAGCAGTGAATCTCAAGGGGCGGGTGGCTACACCTTC
TRBV3-1/TRBV3-2	.	TRBJ2-7	.	CASSQELQSYEQYF	TGTGCCAGCAGCCAAGAATTACAGTCCTACGAGCAGTACTTC
TRBV19	.	TRBJ2-5	once	CASSMWSYQETQYF	TGTGCCAGTAGTATGTGGAGTTACCAAGAGACCCAGTACTTC
TRBV25-1	.	TRBJ1-5	.	CASSVGGSNQPQHF	TGTGCCAGCAGTGTTGGGGGGAGCAATCAGCCCCAGCATTTT
TRBV4-1	.	TRBJ2-7	.	CASSQDPGTYEQYF	TGCGCCAGCAGCCAAGATCCAGGAACCTACGAGCAGTACTTC
TRBV27	.	TRBJ2-2	.	CASSLSPGELFF	TGTGCCAGCAGTCTCTCCCCCGGGGAGCTGTTTTTT
TRBV27	.	TRBJ2-3	.	CASYDSYRTGPDTQYF	TGTGCCAGCTACGACAGCTATCGGACGGGCCCCGATACGCAGTATTTT
TRBV6-5	TRBD1	TRBJ1-2	.	CASGGQGRFYGYTF	TGTGCCAGCGGGGGACAGGGAAGATTTTATGGCTACACCTTC
TRBV19	.	TRBJ1-1	.	CASNPVSLGDTEAFF	TGTGCCAGTAACCCGGTGTCCCTCGGAGACACTGAAGCTTTCTTT
TRBV3-1/TRBV3-2	.	TRBJ1-2	.	CASSQEAGSRGYTF	TGTGCCAGCAGCCAAGAGGCCGGGTCCCGTGGCTACACCTTC
TRBV6-5	TRBD1	TRBJ1-2	few	CASSRDRGSYGYTF	TGTGCCAGCAGCAGGGACAGGGGAAGCTATGGCTACACCTTC
TRBV4-1	.	TRBJ1-1	once	CASSQGWLREQNRIWAFF	TGCGCCAGCAGCCAAGGGTGGCTTCGGGAGCAGAATCGAATATGGGCTTTCTTT
TRBV27	TRBD1	TRBJ1-6	.	CASSSGQGYSPLHF	TGTGCCAGCAGTTCGGGACAGGGTTATTCACCCCTCCACTTT
TRBV7-9	.	TRBJ2-7	few	CASSLAGERYYEQYF	TGTGCCAGCAGCTTAGCGGGGGAGAGATACTACGAGCAGTACTTC
TRBV5-1	.	TRBJ2-7	once	CASSLGLNSYEQYF	TGCGCCAGCAGCTTGGGCCTAAACTCCTACGAGCAGTACTTC
TRBV13	.	TRBJ1-3	.	CASSLSAGTRDTIYF	TGTGCCAGCAGCTTATCGGCAGGAACAAGGGACACCATATATTTT
TRBV28	TRBD1	TRBJ1-5	once	CASSSPRTGFDQPQHF	TGTGCCAGCAGTTCCCCGCGGACAGGGTTCGATCAGCCCCAGCATTTT
TRBV5-4	.	TRBJ1-2	.	CASSLAIQEGYTF	TGTGCCAGCAGCTTGGCTATCCAGGAGGGCTACACCTTC
TRBV7-9	TRBD1	TRBJ1-4	.	CASDTQGRNEKLFF	TGTGCCAGCGATACACAGGGGCGGAATGAAAAACTGTTTTTT
TRBV29-1	.	TRBJ2-1	.	CSVEGSNNEQFF	TGCAGCGTTGAAGGTAGTAATAATGAGCAGTTCTTC
TRBV10-3	TRBD1	TRBJ1-6	.	CAISEWQGTVASPLHF	TGTGCCATCAGTGAATGGCAGGGGACAGTTGCTTCACCCCTCCACTTT
TRBV11-2	.	TRBJ2-1	.	CASSFRRVNEQFF	TGTGCCAGCAGCTTCCGCAGGGTCAATGAGCAGTTCTTC
TRBV28	.	TRBJ1-2	.	CASRPPGGPSYGYTF	TGTGCCAGCAGACCTCCTGGGGGGCCCAGCTATGGCTACACCTTC
TRBV6-5	.	TRBJ1-3	.	CASTTTGGNTIYF	TGTGCCAGCACTACGACCGGGGGAAACACCATATATTTT
TRBV7-9	.	TRBJ1-3	.	CASDLGSSGNTIYF	TGTGCCAGCGATCTCGGGAGCTCTGGAAACACCATATATTTT
TRBV20-1	.	TRBJ2-1	.	CSAQSVNEQFF	TGCAGCGCGCAATCGGTCAATGAGCAGTTCTTC
TRBV5-1	TRBD1	TRBJ2-7	.	CASSLVQGSHEQYF	TGCGCCAGCAGCTTGGTACAGGGGTCCCACGAGCAGTACTTC
TRBV5-1	.	TRBJ2-2	few	CASSVSGTNTGELFF	TGCGCCAGCAGCGTGAGCGGTACGAACACCGGGGAGCTGTTTTTT
TRBV5-1	TRBD1	TRBJ2-3	.	CASSLDRGDTDTQYF	TGCGCCAGCAGCTTGGACAGGGGCGACACAGATACGCAGTATTTT